The 14 T cell receptor beta chains presented below share a single source sample, sequenced in a study of cytomegalovirus exposure and HLA in healthy donors. The primer mix had 60 Vbeta and 13 Jbeta primers. Sequencing was performed with immunoSEQ multiplex PCR; in TCRdb, only in-frame clones are kept and a portion is missing. Of 180,000 or so clones listed, around 80% were seen once; the top ten hold roughly 1.5%. Input material: PBMCs. These receptors were collected from a man in his late teens or twenties in good health and CMV-seronegative.

This clone was found a few times. This chain connects TRBV6-5 to TRBJ2-7; possibly TRBD2 for D (5 bases). From germline, CDR1 is MNHEY and CDR2 SVGAGI. The V gene lost 2 bases and the J gene lost 0 bases, with 11 bases spanning the gap. The CDR3 consists of 15 residues. CDR3: CASSYGLAHSYEQYF. The CDR3 bases are TGTGCCAGCAGTTACGGGTTAGCGCACTCCTACGAGCAGTACTTC.

The J gene is TRBJ2-2, the V gene TRBV11-3; D unclear. The CDR3 sequence is 15 residues long. The V end lost 5 bases, the J end lost 0 bases, and 10 bases lay between the germline ends. CDR1 and CDR2 from the germline V gene are SGHNT and YENEEA. Here the CDR3 DNA reads TGTGCCAGCAGCCCGCAGCGTTCGAACACCGGGGAGCTGTTTTTT. Translating it yields CASSPQRSNTGELFF.

The rearrangement uses TRBV15 and TRBJ2-7; D is perhaps TRBD1 (5 bases). Germline CDR1 reads LNHNV; CDR2 reads YYDKDF (reference sequence). The CDR3 has 14 amino acids. V was trimmed by 0 bases and J by 7 bases, leaving 13 bases between them. The CDR3, as DNA: TGTGCCACCAGCAGAGATCAAAGGGGTGGGGAGCAGTACTTC. Protein: CATSRDQRGGEQYF.

CDR3 loop: CASSLTSGDTEAFF. As DNA, the CDR3 is TGTGCCAGCAGCTTAACCTCGGGGGACACTGAAGCTTTCTTT. The chain carries TRBV7-6 and TRBJ1-1; the D gene is possibly TRBD1 (5 bases). V lost 2 bases, J lost 3 bases, and 10 bases lay in between. Germline V gives CDR1 SGHVS, CDR2 FNYEAQ. The CDR3 extends over 14 amino acids.

The chain combines TRBV2 with TRBJ2-3; 11 bases align to TRBD2. The V gene's germline CDR1 is SNHLY and CDR2 FYNNEI. The CDR3 is 17 residues long. CDR3 loop: CAGGGSGGATGTDTQYF. Written as DNA, the CDR3 is TGTGCGGGGGGAGGTAGCGGGGGGGCCACCGGCACAGATACGCAGTATTTT.

In this sample, this clone turned up a few times. This chain connects TRBV6-1 to TRBJ1-2, with 9 bases lining up with TRBD1. V trimming: 1 base; J trimming: 7 bases; junction bases outside the gene matches: 10. Germline CDR1 is MNHNS and CDR2 is SASEGT. The CDR3 totals 16 residues. The CDR3 is CASSEEPAGQGAGYTF. The CDR3 DNA reads as TGTGCCAGCAGTGAAGAGCCCGCGGGACAGGGTGCTGGCTACACCTTC.

The chain carries TRBV18 and TRBJ2-7; 10 bases align to TRBD2. CDR3 length equals 15 residues. Germline CDR1 reads KGHSH; CDR2 reads LQKENI. J gave up 0 bases and V 3 bases, and 2 bases lay outside the gene matches. In DNA, the CDR3 is TGTGCCAGCTCACCTCTAGCGGGGGTCTCCTACGAGCAGTACTTC. This gives the protein CASSPLAGVSYEQYF.

This clone has only a few counts. The rearrangement joins TRBV30 to TRBJ1-6; TRBD1 is a possible D gene (6 bases). V lost 2 bases and J 0 bases, leaving 14 bases between the germline ends. Germline assignment: CDR1 GTSNPN and CDR2 SVGIG (reference sequence). The CDR3 totals 17 residues. The CDR3 coding sequence is TGTGCCTGGAGTAAACCCGACAGGAGCTCCTATAATTCACCCCTCCACTTT. Encoded protein: CAWSKPDRSSYNSPLHF.

The chain employs TRBV4-2 and TRBJ2-3, with 9 bases identical to TRBD1. With V trimmed by 2 bases and J by 4 bases, 7 bases remained unmatched. Germline CDR1 is LGHNA and CDR2 is YNFKEQ. The CDR3 spans 16 residues. The CDR3 reads CASSQSDRGAADTQYF. CDR3 nucleotide sequence: TGTGCCAGCAGCCAATCAGACAGGGGGGCAGCAGATACGCAGTATTTT.

In this sample, this clone turned up a few times. The rearrangement joins TRBV7-3 to TRBJ2-1; TRBD2 aligns across 16 bases. The CDR3 length is 20 residues. With 4 bases clipped from V and 4 bases from J, the junction kept 13 bases outside the gene matches. CDR1 SGHTA and CDR2 FQGTGA come from the germline V gene. The CDR3 DNA reads TGTGCCAGCAGCTACTCCGGGACTAGCGGGAGGGCCGGAGAGTACAATGAGCAGTTCTTC. It codes for CASSYSGTSGRAGEYNEQFF.

The gene calls are TRBV29-1 and TRBJ2-7, with 9 positions matching TRBD2. There are 14 residues in the CDR3. The germline gives CDR1 SQVTM, CDR2 ANQGSEA. V lost 4 bases, J lost 3 bases, and 7 bases stayed unmatched. The CDR3 loop is CSVGLAGSFYEQYF. As DNA, the CDR3 is TGCAGCGTTGGTCTAGCGGGGTCTTTCTACGAGCAGTACTTC.

Turning to this clone: Different DNA sequences within this sample yield the same CDR3. CDR3 coding DNA: TGTGCCAGCAGTGGAACGGGGGGGACAGATACGCAGTATTTT. This encodes CASSGTGGTDTQYF. This sequence joins TRBV2 and TRBJ2-3; TRBD2 agrees at 8 bases. CDR3 length: 14 amino acids. Per germline, CDR1 SNHLY and CDR2 FYNNEI. J was trimmed by 3 bases and V by 4 bases; bases with no gene match: 3.

The chain combines TRBV7-9 with TRBJ1-2, with a possible D match to TRBD1 (6 bases). Trimming took 5 bases from V and 1 from J, leaving 11 bases between them. Germline CDR1 is SEHNR and CDR2 is FQNEAQ (reference sequence). CDR3 length: 14 amino acids. The CDR3 nucleotides are TGTGCCAGCAGCCCCCGAGGGGGTAACTATGGCTACACCTTC. Amino acids: CASSPRGGNYGYTF.

This chain links TRBV27 with TRBJ2-1; a possible D gene is TRBD2 (5 bases). The CDR3 sequence is 15 residues long. Germline V CDR1 and CDR2: MNHEY, SMNVEV (reference sequence). The germline V and J ends were trimmed by 6 bases and 4 bases, with 16 bases remaining between them. CDR3 DNA: TGTGCCAGCAGAGAAAACGGGGTACTTTACAATGAGCAGTTCTTC. It yields the protein CASRENGVLYNEQFF.